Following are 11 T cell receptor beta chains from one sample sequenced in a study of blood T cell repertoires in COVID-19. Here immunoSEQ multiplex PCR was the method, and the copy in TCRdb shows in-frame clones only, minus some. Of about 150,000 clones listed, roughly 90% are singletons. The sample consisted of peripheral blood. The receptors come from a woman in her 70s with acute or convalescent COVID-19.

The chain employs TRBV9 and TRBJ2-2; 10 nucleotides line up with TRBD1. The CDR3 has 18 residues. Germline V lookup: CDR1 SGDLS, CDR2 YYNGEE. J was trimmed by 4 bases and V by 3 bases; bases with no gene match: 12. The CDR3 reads CASSEFGGTGVSTGELFF. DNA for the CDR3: TGTGCCAGCAGCGAGTTCGGCGGGACAGGGGTTAGCACCGGGGAGCTGTTTTTT.

In nucleotides, the CDR3 is TGCGCCAGCAGTCAATCGTATGGCAGGGCCTATGGCTACACCTTC. As protein: CASSQSYGRAYGYTF. The V call is TRBV23-1, the J call TRBJ1-2; D might be TRBD1 (5 bases). TRBV23-1 is sorted into the ORF group, with uncertain function. The V end was cut by 0 bases, the J end by 4 bases, with 12 bases between. The CDR3 is made up of 15 amino acids.

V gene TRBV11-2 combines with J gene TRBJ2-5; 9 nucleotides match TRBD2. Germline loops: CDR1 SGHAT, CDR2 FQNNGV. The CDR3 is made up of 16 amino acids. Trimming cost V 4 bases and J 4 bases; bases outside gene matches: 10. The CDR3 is CASSSLGSGSGETQYF. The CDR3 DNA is TGTGCCAGCAGCTCCCTGGGTAGCGGGAGTGGAGAGACCCAGTACTTC. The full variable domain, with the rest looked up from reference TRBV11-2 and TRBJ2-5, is EAGVAQSPRYKIIEKRQSVAFWCNPISGHATLYWYQQILGQGPKLLIQFQNNGVVDDSQLPKDRFSAERLKGVDSTLKIQPAKLEDSAVYLCASSSLGSGSGETQYFGPGTRLLVL.

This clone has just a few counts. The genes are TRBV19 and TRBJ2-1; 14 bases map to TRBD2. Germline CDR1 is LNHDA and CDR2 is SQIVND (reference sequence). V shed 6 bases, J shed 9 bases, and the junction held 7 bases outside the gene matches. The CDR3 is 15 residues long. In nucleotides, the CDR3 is TGTGCCAGTAGCCCGACTAGCGGGGGGGCTGGTGAGCAGTTCTTC. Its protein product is CASSPTSGGAGEQFF. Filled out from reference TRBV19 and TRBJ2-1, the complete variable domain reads DGGITQSPKYLFRKEGQNVTLSCEQNLNHDAMYWYRQDPGQGLRLIYYSQIVNDFQKGDIAEGYSVSREKKESFPLTVTSAQKNPTAFYLCASSPTSGGAGEQFFGPGTRLTVL.

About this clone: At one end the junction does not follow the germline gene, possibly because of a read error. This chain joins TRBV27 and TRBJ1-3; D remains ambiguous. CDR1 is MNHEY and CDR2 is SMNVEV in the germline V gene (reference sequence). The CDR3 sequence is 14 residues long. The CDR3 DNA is TGTGCCACCAGTCCAGGCGTCTCTGGAAACACCATATATTTT. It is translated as CATSPGVSGNTIYF.

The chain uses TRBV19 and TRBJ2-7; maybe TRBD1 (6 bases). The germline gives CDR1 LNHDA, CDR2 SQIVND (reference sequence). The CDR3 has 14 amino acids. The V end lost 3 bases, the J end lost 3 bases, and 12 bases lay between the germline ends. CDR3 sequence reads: CASSITGTFYEQYF. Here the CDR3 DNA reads TGTGCCAGTAGTATCACAGGGACCTTCTACGAGCAGTACTTC.

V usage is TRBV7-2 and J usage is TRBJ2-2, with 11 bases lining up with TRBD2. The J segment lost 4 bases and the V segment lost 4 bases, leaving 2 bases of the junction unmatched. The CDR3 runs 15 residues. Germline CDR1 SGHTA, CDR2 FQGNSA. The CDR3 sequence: CASSSSGGTTGELFF. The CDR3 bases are TGTGCCAGCAGCTCTAGCGGGGGGACCACCGGGGAGCTGTTTTTT.

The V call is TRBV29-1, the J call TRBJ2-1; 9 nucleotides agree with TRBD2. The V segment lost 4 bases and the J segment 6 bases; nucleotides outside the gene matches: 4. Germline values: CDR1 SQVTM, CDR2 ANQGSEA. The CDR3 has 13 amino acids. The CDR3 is CSVVWREGNEQFF. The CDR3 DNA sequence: TGCAGCGTTGTTTGGCGGGAGGGCAATGAGCAGTTCTTC.

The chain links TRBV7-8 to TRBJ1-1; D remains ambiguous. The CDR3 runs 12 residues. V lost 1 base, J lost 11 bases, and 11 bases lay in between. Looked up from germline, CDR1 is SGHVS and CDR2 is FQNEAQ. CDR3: CASSLVVRVAFF. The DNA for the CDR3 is TGTGCCAGCAGCTTAGTGGTCCGAGTCGCTTTCTTT.

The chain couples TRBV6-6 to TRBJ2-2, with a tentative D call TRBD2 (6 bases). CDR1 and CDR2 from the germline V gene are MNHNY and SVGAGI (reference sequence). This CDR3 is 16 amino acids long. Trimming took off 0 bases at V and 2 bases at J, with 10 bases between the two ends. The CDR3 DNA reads TGTGCCAGCAGTTACTCGAGCGGGCTTAACACCGGGGAGCTGTTTTTT. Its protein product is CASSYSSGLNTGELFF.

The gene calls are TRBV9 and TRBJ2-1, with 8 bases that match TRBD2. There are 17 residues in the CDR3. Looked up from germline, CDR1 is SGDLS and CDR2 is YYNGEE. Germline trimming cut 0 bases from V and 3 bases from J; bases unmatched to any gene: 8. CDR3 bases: TGTGCCAGCAGCGTAGGCGATCGAGCGGGAGTCTACAATGAGCAGTTCTTC. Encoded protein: CASSVGDRAGVYNEQFF.